The rows below give T cell receptor beta chains drawn from one sample of a study of cytomegalovirus exposure and HLA in healthy donors. Some clones are missing from TCRdb's copy, which holds only in-frame ones; the method was immunoSEQ multiplex PCR. The sample features around 140,000 clones, with more than 1.5% in its top ten. Sequencing was carried out using PBMCs. The origin of the receptors is a man younger than 35 in good health and CMV-seronegative. The CDR3 runs from the conserved cysteine through the conserved F or W. A D gene is named only where the DNA matches it firmly.

V gene: TRBV5-8
J gene: TRBJ2-7
D gene: .
CDR3 protein: CASSHGGGLIYEQYF
CDR3 DNA: TGTGCCAGCAGCCATGGTGGCGGCTTGATCTACGAGCAGTACTTC

V gene: TRBV19
J gene: TRBJ2-3
D gene: .
CDR3 protein: CASSIQGSTDTQYF
CDR3 DNA: TGTGCCAGTAGTATACAGGGGAGCACAGATACGCAGTATTTT

V gene: TRBV29-1
J gene: TRBJ1-5
D gene: TRBD1
CDR3 protein: CSVVSRQGQPQHF
CDR3 DNA: TGCAGCGTTGTATCGAGACAGGGTCAGCCCCAGCATTTT

V gene: TRBV11-2
J gene: TRBJ1-5
D gene: .
CDR3 protein: CASSLFGGNQPQHF
CDR3 DNA: TGTGCCAGCAGCCTGTTCGGGGGCAATCAGCCCCAGCATTTT

V gene: TRBV7-8
J gene: TRBJ1-6
D gene: .
CDR3 protein: CASSEKAGILSDSPLHF
CDR3 DNA: TGTGCCAGCAGCGAAAAAGCAGGGATTTTAAGTGACTCACCCCTCCACTTT

V gene: TRBV19
J gene: TRBJ1-3
D gene: .
CDR3 protein: CASRADRYSGNTIYF
CDR3 DNA: TGTGCCAGTAGGGCCGACAGATACTCTGGAAACACCATATATTTT

V gene: TRBV5-1
J gene: TRBJ2-7
D gene: TRBD1
CDR3 protein: CASSQGTGGNEQYF
CDR3 DNA: TGCGCCAGCAGCCAAGGGACAGGGGGCAACGAGCAGTACTTC

V gene: TRBV9
J gene: TRBJ2-1
D gene: .
CDR3 protein: CASSAPAGSSYNEQFF
CDR3 DNA: TGTGCCAGCAGCGCCCCAGCGGGTAGTTCCTACAATGAGCAGTTCTTC

V gene: TRBV7-6
J gene: TRBJ1-4
D gene: TRBD1
CDR3 protein: CASSSGQPPEKLFF
CDR3 DNA: TGTGCCAGCAGCTCGGGACAGCCCCCAGAAAAACTGTTTTTT

V gene: TRBV30
J gene: TRBJ2-2
D gene: .
CDR3 protein: CAWKGLLGAGELFF
CDR3 DNA: TGTGCCTGGAAGGGACTTCTAGGCGCCGGGGAGCTGTTTTTT

V gene: TRBV5-4
J gene: TRBJ2-1
D gene: .
CDR3 protein: CASKVADYNEQFF
CDR3 DNA: TGTGCCAGCAAGGTAGCGGACTACAATGAGCAGTTCTTC

V gene: TRBV5-1
J gene: TRBJ2-7
D gene: TRBD1
CDR3 protein: CASSAGTGGEQYF
CDR3 DNA: TGCGCCAGCAGCGCCGGGACAGGGGGCGAGCAGTACTTC

V gene: TRBV6-5
J gene: TRBJ1-5
D gene: .
CDR3 protein: CASSYSSLYNQPQHF
CDR3 DNA: TGTGCCAGCAGTTACTCGTCCCTGTACAATCAGCCCCAGCATTTT

V gene: TRBV14
J gene: TRBJ2-7
D gene: .
CDR3 protein: CASSALVGVFGEQYF
CDR3 DNA: TGTGCCAGCAGTGCCTTAGTAGGGGTTTTCGGAGAGCAGTACTTC

V gene: TRBV9
J gene: TRBJ2-7
D gene: .
CDR3 protein: CASSADTLRVGEQYF
CDR3 DNA: TGTGCCAGCAGCGCCGATACGCTCAGGGTCGGCGAGCAGTACTTC

V gene: TRBV7-2
J gene: TRBJ2-3
D gene: .
CDR3 protein: CASSLPGQFADTQYF
CDR3 DNA: TGTGCCAGCAGCTTACCCGGACAGTTTGCAGATACGCAGTATTTT

V gene: TRBV28
J gene: TRBJ2-5
D gene: TRBD1
CDR3 protein: CASSLGGTGGQETQYF
CDR3 DNA: TGTGCCAGCAGTTTGGGGGGGACAGGGGGCCAAGAGACCCAGTACTTC

V gene: TRBV21-1
J gene: TRBJ1-2
D gene: .
CDR3 protein: CASSRAGGPQNYGYTF
CDR3 DNA: TGTGCCAGCAGCAGAGCAGGGGGCCCGCAGAACTATGGCTACACCTTC

V gene: TRBV7-9
J gene: TRBJ1-1
D gene: .
CDR3 protein: CASSSLATPGLMNTEAFF
CDR3 DNA: TGTGCCAGCAGCTCATTGGCCACTCCGGGACTCATGAACACTGAAGCTTTCTTT

V gene: TRBV9
J gene: TRBJ1-1
D gene: TRBD1
CDR3 protein: CASSVGLGQGSTFF
CDR3 DNA: TGTGCCAGCAGCGTAGGTCTGGGACAGGGCTCAACTTTCTTT

V gene: TRBV21-1
J gene: TRBJ2-7
D gene: .
CDR3 protein: CAGTGLLDEQYF
CDR3 DNA: TGTGCCGGGACAGGGCTCCTCGACGAGCAGTACTTC

V gene: TRBV4-1
J gene: TRBJ2-7
D gene: .
CDR3 protein: CASSQTGQTQYF
CDR3 DNA: TGCGCCAGCAGCCAAACAGGACAGACACAGTACTTC

V gene: TRBV5-8
J gene: TRBJ2-1
D gene: TRBD2
CDR3 protein: CASSLNLAGNEQFF
CDR3 DNA: TGTGCCAGCAGCTTGAATCTAGCGGGTAATGAGCAGTTCTTC

V gene: TRBV11-3
J gene: TRBJ2-1
D gene: TRBD2
CDR3 protein: CASSLGAGGLGNEQFF
CDR3 DNA: TGTGCCAGCAGCTTGGGGGCGGGGGGGCTCGGTAATGAGCAGTTCTTC

V gene: TRBV25-1
J gene: TRBJ1-1
D gene: TRBD1
CDR3 protein: CASSERPGTGTEAFF
CDR3 DNA: TGTGCCAGCAGTGAAAGACCCGGGACAGGGACTGAAGCTTTCTTT

V gene: TRBV28
J gene: TRBJ2-3
D gene: .
CDR3 protein: CASSLSPGTDTQYF
CDR3 DNA: TGTGCCAGCAGTTTATCCCCAGGCACAGATACGCAGTATTTT

V gene: TRBV5-4
J gene: TRBJ2-2
D gene: TRBD2
CDR3 protein: CASRLAVNTGELFF
CDR3 DNA: TGTGCCAGTCGACTAGCGGTGAACACCGGGGAGCTGTTTTTT

V gene: TRBV4-3
J gene: TRBJ1-5
D gene: .
CDR3 protein: CASSQNLDLSNQPQHF
CDR3 DNA: TGCGCCAGCAGCCAAAATCTTGACTTGAGCAATCAGCCCCAGCATTTT

V gene: TRBV5-4
J gene: TRBJ2-2
D gene: .
CDR3 protein: CASTLPGQHVGGELFF
CDR3 DNA: TGTGCCAGCACCTTACCAGGACAGCATGTGGGAGGGGAGCTGTTTTTT

V gene: TRBV7-8
J gene: TRBJ1-5
D gene: .
CDR3 protein: CASSPQEYSNQPQHF
CDR3 DNA: TGTGCCAGCAGCCCCCAAGAGTATAGCAATCAGCCCCAGCATTTT

V gene: TRBV6-1
J gene: TRBJ1-5
D gene: .
CDR3 protein: CASSSQGPVHF
CDR3 DNA: TGTGCCAGCAGTTCTCAGGGGCCAGTTCACTTT

V gene: TRBV27
J gene: TRBJ2-7
D gene: TRBD1
CDR3 protein: CASRFRDRDSIKFRYEQYF
CDR3 DNA: TGTGCCAGCAGGTTTCGGGACAGGGACTCTATTAAATTCCGCTACGAGCAGTACTTC

V gene: TRBV27
J gene: TRBJ1-1
D gene: TRBD1
CDR3 protein: CASIIRDRASQATEAFF
CDR3 DNA: TGTGCCAGCATAATCCGGGACAGGGCGTCCCAGGCGACTGAAGCTTTCTTT